Sequencing of this T cell receptor beta chain was carried out in a study of blood T cell repertoires in COVID-19. On the study more broadly: Acute and convalescent COVID-19 samples came from the United States, Italy and Spain.

Authors' methods: Estimation of nucleated cell counts relied on the amplification of reference gene primers. Data came from immunoSEQ multiplex PCR; TCRdb stores just in-frame clones and leaves some out. V and J calls and clone size are copied from that table; D and trimming were computed from the DNA. The sample has 30,000 or so clones, about 90% seen once. The origin of this receptor is a human donor in a cohort sampled during active COVID-19. Sequencing was done on a sample of peripheral blood.

CDR3 coding DNA: TGTGCCAGCAGCGTAGGGCCGGGACTAGCGGGAGTTGAGGCAGATACGCAGTATTTT. It translates to CASSVGPGLAGVEADTQYF. This chain links TRBV9 with TRBJ2-3; 14 bases agree with TRBD2. Trimming took 0 bases from V and 4 from J; bases not matched to a gene: 10. Germline V CDR1 and CDR2: SGDLS, YYNGEE. This CDR3 is 19 amino acids long.